This T cell receptor beta chain was identified in a study of graft-versus-host responses after intestinal transplantation. Study at large: Every one of the recipients received anti-thymocyte globulin induction and afterwards took tacrolimus and steroids for approximately 3 years. Study conclusions and caveats: Subjects displaying graft-donor T cell macrochimerism possessed elevated graft-versus-host to host-versus-graft clonal ratios inside allografts.

The germline V gene has CDR1 MNHNS and CDR2 SASEGT. With 6 bases clipped from V and 3 bases from J, the junction kept 4 bases outside the gene matches. The CDR3 loop spans 15 amino acids. Data came from immunoSEQ multiplex PCR; TCRdb stores just in-frame clones and leaves some out. This table has under 95,000 clones, around 83% appearing once. The sample holds one count of this clone. Its target is not known. This material consisted of unstimulated CD4+ T cells sorted from spleen or lymph node cells, taken before intestinal transplant. This clonotype originated in a human donor who received an intestinal transplant. V is TRBV6-1 and J is TRBJ2-1; 11 bases are shared with TRBD1. The CDR3 DNA reads as TGTGCCAGCAGGGGGGACAGGGGGAACTACAATGAGCAGTTCTTC. This codes for CASRGDRGNYNEQFF.